This T cell receptor (beta chain) was identified in a study of T cells in Graves' hyperthyroidism and ophthalmopathy. Study in general: Prior to any treatment, at the point of initial diagnosis, peripheral blood was collected.

Germline assignment: CDR1 SGHTA and CDR2 FQGTGA. The CDR3 totals 13 residues. The V end lost 7 bases, the J end lost 1 base, and 9 bases lay between the germline ends. This clonotype was picked up many times. Lactation, pregnancy, other autoimmune disease or uncontrolled infection led to exclusion of patients. On the basis of clinical symptoms, serum thyroxine and TRAb, thyroid ultrasound and orbital computed tomography, diagnoses were made. Researchers took RNA transcripts and amplified the TCR beta CDR3 regions from them. In the first-round RT-PCR of the TCR CDR3, the HTBI primer set was used. From the multiplex PCR reads, TCRdb called clonotypes with MiXCR, one entry per CDR3 protein. The sample includes around 35,000 distinct CDR3 sequences, around 50% of them seen just once.

Material for sequencing was blood. The genes are TRBV7-3 and TRBJ2-3, with TRBD2 as a possible D gene (5 bases). The receptor's source is a woman aged 40 to 50 with Graves' ophthalmopathy. This chain's CDR3 is CASKPAGTDTQYF. DNA for the CDR3: TGTGCCAGCAAGCCAGCGGGCACAGATACGCAGTATTTT.